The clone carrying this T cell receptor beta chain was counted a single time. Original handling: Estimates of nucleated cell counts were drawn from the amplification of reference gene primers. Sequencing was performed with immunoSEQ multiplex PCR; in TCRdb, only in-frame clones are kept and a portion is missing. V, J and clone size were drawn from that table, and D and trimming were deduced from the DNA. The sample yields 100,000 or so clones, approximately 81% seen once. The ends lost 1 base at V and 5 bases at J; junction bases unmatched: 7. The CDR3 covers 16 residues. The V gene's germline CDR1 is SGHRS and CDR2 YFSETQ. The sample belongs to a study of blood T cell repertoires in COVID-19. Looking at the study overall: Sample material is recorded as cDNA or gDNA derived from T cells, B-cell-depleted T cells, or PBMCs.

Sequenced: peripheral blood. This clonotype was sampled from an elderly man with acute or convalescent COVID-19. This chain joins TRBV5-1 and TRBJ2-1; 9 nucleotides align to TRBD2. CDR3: CASSLISSGVNNEQFF. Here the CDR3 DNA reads TGCGCCAGCAGCTTGATTTCTAGCGGGGTCAACAATGAGCAGTTCTTC.